Presented here are 29 T cell receptor beta chains from one specimen sequenced in a study of cytomegalovirus exposure and HLA in healthy donors. The PCR had 60 Vbeta and 13 Jbeta primers. Profiling relied on immunoSEQ multiplex PCR, and the TCRdb table lists in-frame clones only, not all of them. The sample shows more than 150,000 clones, about four fifths of them seen only once. Sequencing was carried out using PBMCs. The receptors were gathered from a boy between 10 and 17 years old in good health and CMV-seronegative.

The J gene is TRBJ2-1, the V gene TRBV9; 8 nucleotides match TRBD2. The CDR3 loop spans 16 amino acids. V gave up 2 bases and J gave up 0 bases; unmatched junction bases: 4. Looked up from germline, CDR1 is SGDLS and CDR2 is YYNGEE. The CDR3 region is CASSVERESSYNEQFF. The CDR3 region has the DNA TGTGCCAGCAGCGTGGAGCGGGAGAGCTCCTACAATGAGCAGTTCTTC.

This chain uses TRBV2 with TRBJ1-6; 7 nucleotides agree with TRBD1. The CDR3 extends over 15 amino acids. Germline assignment: CDR1 SNHLY and CDR2 FYNNEI. V trimming: 3 bases; J trimming: 3 bases; junction bases outside the gene matches: 2. In nucleotides, the CDR3 is TGTGCCAGCAGTGAGAGGGGGCACTATAATTCACCCCTCCACTTT. This gives the protein CASSERGHYNSPLHF. The full variable domain, in which reference TRBV2 and TRBJ1-6 provide the parts outside the CDR3, is EPEVTQTPSHQVTQMGQEVILRCVPISNHLYFYWYRQILGQKVEFLVSFYNNEISEKSEIFDDQFSVERPDGSNFTLKIRSTKLEDSAMYFCASSERGHYNSPLHFGNGTRLTVT.

This chain joins TRBV23-1 and TRBJ2-7, with 7 bases matching TRBD1. TRBV23-1 is flagged as an ORF with uncertain function. The V gene end was trimmed by 0 bases and the J gene end by 0 bases; junction bases not matched to a gene: 14. This CDR3 contains 19 residues. The CDR3 protein is CASSQSRGRWLTASYEQYF. The CDR3 region has the DNA TGCGCCAGCAGTCAATCTAGGGGGCGTTGGCTGACTGCCTCCTACGAGCAGTACTTC.

The chain employs TRBV7-2 and TRBJ1-5; D call uncertain. The CDR3 totals 14 residues. Trimming cost V 3 bases and J 8 bases, with 14 bases left between them. The germline V gene has CDR1 SGHTA and CDR2 FQGNSA. For the CDR3, the DNA is TGTGCCAGCAGCTTTCAGGTGGATTATGAGCCCCAGCATTTT. It codes for CASSFQVDYEPQHF.

J is TRBJ1-1 and V is TRBV7-9; perhaps TRBD1 as D (6 bases). V was shortened by 6 bases and J by 3 bases, with 14 bases between the two germline ends. There are 14 residues in the CDR3. Per the germline V gene, CDR1 is SEHNR and CDR2 is FQNEAQ (reference sequence). For the CDR3, the DNA is TGTGCCAGCAGACCGAGTACAGGGCACACTGAAGCTTTCTTT. Amino acids: CASRPSTGHTEAFF.

Here the CDR3 DNA reads TGTGCCAGCAGCCACCACGCCACCCAGGGCGAAAAACTGTTTTTT. The encoded protein is CASSHHATQGEKLFF. This chain connects TRBV7-2 to TRBJ1-4; tentative D call: TRBD1 (5 bases). Trimming took 5 bases from V and 8 from J, leaving 18 bases between them. The CDR3 totals 15 residues. From germline, CDR1 is SGHTA and CDR2 FQGNSA.

The V call is TRBV5-1, the J call TRBJ2-1; tentative D call: TRBD1 (6 bases). In germline, CDR1 is SGHRS, CDR2 YFSETQ. The CDR3 length is 15 residues. The V end lost 1 base, the J end lost 4 bases, and 12 bases lay between the germline ends. The CDR3: CASSLQGQGYNEQFF. In DNA, the CDR3 is TGCGCCAGCAGCTTGCAGGGGCAAGGGTACAATGAGCAGTTCTTC.

The rearrangement links TRBV7-9 to TRBJ2-2; D is unclear. With 5 bases removed from V and 0 bases from J, the gap between germline ends came to 7 bases. The CDR3 spans 14 residues. Germline CDR1 and CDR2: SEHNR and FQNEAQ (reference sequence). CDR3 amino acids: CASSRASNTGELFF. CDR3 sequence (DNA): TGTGCCAGCAGCAGAGCTTCGAACACCGGGGAGCTGTTTTTT.

V gene TRBV19 combines with J gene TRBJ2-2; possible D gene TRBD1, 5 bases. The CDR3 sequence is 14 residues long. Germline values: CDR1 LNHDA, CDR2 SQIVND (reference sequence). Trimming removed 5 bases at V and 4 bases at J, with 11 bases between. The CDR3 DNA reads as TGTGCCAGTAGTCCGTGGGGCGTCACCGGGGAGCTGTTTTTT. Its translation is CASSPWGVTGELFF.

Of note for this clone: The same CDR3 is also encoded by other DNA sequences in this sample. The chain has TRBV6-5 and TRBJ2-7; D ambiguous. This CDR3 has 13 residues. V lost 2 bases, J lost 4 bases, and 9 bases lay in between. CDR1 is MNHEY, CDR2 SVGAGI, per germline. The CDR3 sequence: CASSYSRSYEQYF. The DNA of the CDR3 is TGTGCCAGCAGTTACAGCAGGTCTTACGAGCAGTACTTC.

This chain joins TRBV6-1 and TRBJ1-5, with a tentative D call TRBD1 (6 bases). This CDR3 comprises 15 residues. CDR1 MNHNS and CDR2 SASEGT come from the germline V gene. The V and J ends lost 3 bases and 7 bases respectively, with 16 bases between them. The CDR3, as DNA: TGTGCCAGCAGTGAGGGTACAGGGACATGGCAGCCCCAGCATTTT. Its translation is CASSEGTGTWQPQHF.

J is TRBJ2-1 and V is TRBV12-5; D possibly corresponds to TRBD1 (6 bases). V was clipped by 2 bases and J by 4 bases, with 21 bases between them. The CDR3 runs 18 residues. CDR1 and CDR2 (germline): LGHNT, FRNRAP. As DNA, the CDR3 is TGTGCTAGTGGTTTGTTCGCTGCCGGGACAAGAAAATACAATGAGCAGTTCTTC. It yields the protein CASGLFAAGTRKYNEQFF.

The chain employs TRBV28 and TRBJ2-1; D gene ambiguous. V was pared by 3 bases and J by 4 bases, with 7 bases between. CDR1 and CDR2 from the germline V gene are MDHEN and SYDVKM. This CDR3 is built from 13 residues. The CDR3 spells CASSLTGYNEQFF. The CDR3 coding sequence is TGTGCCAGCAGTTTGACCGGGTACAATGAGCAGTTCTTC.

CDR3 amino acids: CASFTGAESTDTQYF. As DNA, the CDR3 is TGTGCCAGCTTTACCGGAGCGGAGAGCACAGATACGCAGTATTTT. The chain employs TRBV7-2 and TRBJ2-3, with D possibly TRBD2 on 5 matching bases. The CDR3 has 15 amino acids. V was pared by 8 bases and J by 0 bases, with 15 bases between. The germline gives CDR1 SGHTA, CDR2 FQGNSA.

The chain carries TRBV10-1 and TRBJ2-1; 14 nucleotides line up with TRBD2. The V gene's germline CDR1 is WNHNN and CDR2 SYGVQD (reference sequence). This CDR3 region has 14 residues. V gave up 10 bases and J gave up 10 bases; unmatched junction bases: 9. CDR3 nucleotides: TGCGCCAAGACTAGCGGGAGGGCCATCAGGGAGCAGTTCTTC. Protein: CAKTSGRAIREQFF.

The chain recombines TRBV7-9 with TRBJ1-2; 9 nucleotides agree with TRBD1. The CDR3 length is 15 residues. The trim removed 5 bases at V and 3 bases at J, leaving 7 bases unmatched. From germline, CDR1 is SEHNR and CDR2 FQNEAQ (reference sequence). Here the CDR3 reads CASSVDRGRDYGYTF. The DNA for the CDR3 is TGTGCCAGCAGCGTAGACAGGGGGAGAGACTATGGCTACACCTTC. Together with reference TRBV7-9 and TRBJ1-2, the CDR3 gives the full variable domain: DTGVSQNPRHKITKRGQNVTFRCDPISEHNRLYWYRQTLGQGPEFLTYFQNEAQLEKSRLLSDRFSAERPKGSFSTLEIQRTEQGDSAMYLCASSVDRGRDYGYTFGSGTRLTVV.

The chain carries TRBV10-3 and TRBJ2-5, with 9 bases fitting TRBD1. The CDR3 is 18 residues long. V lost 10 bases to trimming and J lost 5 bases; unmatched junction nucleotides: 23. Germline V gene lookup returns CDR1 ENHRY and CDR2 SYGVKD. CDR3 in DNA: TGTGCCACCAAGACCTCCCCTTCGGGACAGGGTAGTTTGGAGACCCAGTACTTC. This encodes CATKTSPSGQGSLETQYF.

The chain recombines TRBV27 with TRBJ2-1, with D perhaps matching TRBD2 (5 bases). CDR1 and CDR2 (germline): MNHEY, SMNVEV (reference sequence). This CDR3 comprises 11 residues. V was shortened by 10 bases and J by 4 bases, with 8 bases between the two germline ends. The CDR3 DNA sequence: TGTGCCATCGGGAAATACAATGAGCAGTTCTTC. This translates into CAIGKYNEQFF.

The chain links TRBV9 to TRBJ1-1; unclear D gene. In germline, CDR1 is SGDLS, CDR2 YYNGEE. The CDR3 spans 14 residues. Trimming shortened V by 0 bases and J by 7 bases, and 13 bases separated the two germline ends. CDR3 amino acids: CASSVGSGKDEAFF. In nucleotides, the CDR3 is TGTGCCAGCAGCGTAGGCTCGGGAAAAGATGAAGCTTTCTTT.

The chain links TRBV7-2 to TRBJ1-6, with 7 bases matching TRBD1. In germline, CDR1 is SGHTA, CDR2 FQGNSA. J lost 11 bases, V lost 5 bases, and 15 bases had no gene match. CDR3 length equals 16 residues. CDR3 loop: CASSHGPGQPRTPLHF. The CDR3 nucleotides are TGTGCCAGCAGCCATGGTCCGGGACAGCCTCGGACACCCCTCCACTTT.

The V call is TRBV9, the J call TRBJ2-2, with TRBD2 matching over 14 bases. The CDR3 sequence is 15 residues long. The V and J ends lost 4 bases and 7 bases, in that order; junction bases with no gene match: 3. Germline V gene data show CDR1 as SGDLS and CDR2 as YYNGEE. The CDR3 sequence: CASSTGLAGGGELFF. The CDR3 DNA sequence: TGTGCCAGCAGCACAGGACTAGCGGGGGGCGGGGAGCTGTTTTTT.

The chain joins TRBV5-8 to TRBJ1-1; D may be TRBD1 (5 bases). Germline CDR1 SGHTS, CDR2 YDEGEE. V dropped 2 bases and J dropped 0 bases, with 11 bases sitting between them. This CDR3 is built from 15 residues. CDR3 coding DNA: TGTGCCAGCAGCTTTTTGACAGACATGAACACTGAAGCTTTCTTT. Its protein is CASSFLTDMNTEAFF.

This clone was observed once. The same CDR3 can be traced to other DNA sequences in this sample. The chain has TRBV6-6 and TRBJ2-7; no reliable D call. V lost 5 bases to trimming and J lost 1 base, with 12 bases between them. Germline V gene lookup returns CDR1 MNHNY and CDR2 SVGAGI (reference sequence). The CDR3 runs to 14 residues. The CDR3 is CASSPPPGSYEQYF. CDR3 nucleotide sequence: TGTGCCAGCAGTCCTCCTCCCGGGTCCTACGAGCAGTACTTC.

The chain uses TRBV10-3 and TRBJ1-1; 7 bases are a match to TRBD1. J lost 1 base, V lost 5 bases, and 4 bases had no gene match. The CDR3 is made up of 14 amino acids. Germline lookup yields CDR1 ENHRY and CDR2 SYGVKD. This CDR3 reads CAISSGQANTEAFF. CDR3 coding DNA: TGTGCCATCAGTAGTGGACAGGCGAACACTGAAGCTTTCTTT.

The chain links TRBV4-3 to TRBJ2-7, with D tentatively TRBD1 (6 bases). CDR1 and CDR2 (germline): LGHNA, YSLEER. Trimming removed 0 bases at V and 0 bases at J, with 18 bases between. This CDR3 spans 18 amino acids. In DNA, the CDR3 is TGCGCCAGCAGCCAAGATAACATCGGAACAGGGAGCTCCTACGAGCAGTACTTC. Translation: CASSQDNIGTGSSYEQYF.

The DNA for the CDR3 is TGCGCCAGCAGCCAAGATCCGGGGGGACGCCCCAATTCACCCCTCCACTTT. This translates into CASSQDPGGRPNSPLHF. The V call is TRBV4-3, the J call TRBJ1-6; the D gene is possibly TRBD1 (5 bases). The V and J ends lost 0 bases and 7 bases respectively, with 16 bases between them. The CDR3 is 17 residues long. Germline-derived CDR1 and CDR2 are LGHNA and YSLEER.

In regard to this clone: An end of the junction differs from the germline gene, which may be a read error. The V call is TRBV27, the J call TRBJ2-7; 7 bases agree with TRBD1. Germline V gene data show CDR1 as MNHEY and CDR2 as SMNVEV (reference sequence). This CDR3 is 16 amino acids long. CDR3 in DNA: TGTGCCAGCAGTTTATCCAAAGGACAGGACACCTACGAGCAGCACTTC. Its protein is CASSLSKGQDTYEQHF.

The chain joins TRBV7-2 to TRBJ1-4; 8 bases line up with TRBD1. V shed 7 bases, J shed 6 bases, and the junction held 4 bases outside the gene matches. Germline V gives CDR1 SGHTA, CDR2 FQGNSA. CDR3 size: 13 residues. The CDR3 here is CASTQGAYEKLFF. In DNA, the CDR3 is TGTGCCAGCACCCAGGGGGCGTATGAAAAACTGTTTTTT.

The chain links TRBV5-1 to TRBJ2-5; D gene ambiguous. V was shortened by 4 bases and J by 4 bases, with 17 bases between the two germline ends. Germline loops: CDR1 SGHRS, CDR2 YFSETQ. The CDR3 spans 15 residues. In DNA, the CDR3 is TGCGCCAGCAGCCCTGCAGCGAACCGAGGAGAGACCCAGTACTTC. As protein: CASSPAANRGETQYF.